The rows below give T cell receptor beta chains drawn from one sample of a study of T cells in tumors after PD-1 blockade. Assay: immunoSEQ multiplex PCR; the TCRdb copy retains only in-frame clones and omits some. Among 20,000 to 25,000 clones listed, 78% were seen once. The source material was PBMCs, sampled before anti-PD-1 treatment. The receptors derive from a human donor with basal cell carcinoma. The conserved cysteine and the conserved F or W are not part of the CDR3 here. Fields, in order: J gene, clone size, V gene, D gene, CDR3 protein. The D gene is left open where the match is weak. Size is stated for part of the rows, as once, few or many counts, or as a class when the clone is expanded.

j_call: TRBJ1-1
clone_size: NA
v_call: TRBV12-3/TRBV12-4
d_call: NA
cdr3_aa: ASSLTGYTEAF

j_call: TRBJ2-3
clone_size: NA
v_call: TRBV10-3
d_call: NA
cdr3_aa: AISEETLDTQY

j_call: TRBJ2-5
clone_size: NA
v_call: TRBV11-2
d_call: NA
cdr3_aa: ASSLGRKETQY

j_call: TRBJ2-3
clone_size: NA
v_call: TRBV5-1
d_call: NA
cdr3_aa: ASSFSGSTGTDTQY

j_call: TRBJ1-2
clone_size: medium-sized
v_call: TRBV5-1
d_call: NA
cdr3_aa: ASSLGGDTHNYGYT

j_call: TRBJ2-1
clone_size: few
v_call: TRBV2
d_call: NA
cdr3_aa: ASCDGWGRVGSSYNEQF

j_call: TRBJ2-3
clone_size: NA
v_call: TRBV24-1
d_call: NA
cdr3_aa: ATSDVGRTDTQY

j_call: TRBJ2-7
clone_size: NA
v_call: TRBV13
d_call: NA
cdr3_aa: ASSLEEAGTLEQY

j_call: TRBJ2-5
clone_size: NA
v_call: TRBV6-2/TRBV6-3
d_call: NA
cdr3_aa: ASSYVGQGGRVQETQY

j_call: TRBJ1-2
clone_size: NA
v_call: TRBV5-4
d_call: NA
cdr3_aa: ASSPDTINYGYT

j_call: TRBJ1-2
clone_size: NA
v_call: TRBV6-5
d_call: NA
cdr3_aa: ASGEGWSGYT

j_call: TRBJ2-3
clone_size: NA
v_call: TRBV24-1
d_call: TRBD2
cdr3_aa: ATAGLAGGGADTQY

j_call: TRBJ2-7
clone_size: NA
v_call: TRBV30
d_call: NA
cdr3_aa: AWKLGLPPYEQY

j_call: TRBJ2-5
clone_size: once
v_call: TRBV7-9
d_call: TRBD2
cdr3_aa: ASSPGLASGRQETQY

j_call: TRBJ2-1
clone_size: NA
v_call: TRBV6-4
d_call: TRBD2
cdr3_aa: ASSDSGGGASNEQF

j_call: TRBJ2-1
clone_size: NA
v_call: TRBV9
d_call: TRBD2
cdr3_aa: ASSAGLAGTPEQF

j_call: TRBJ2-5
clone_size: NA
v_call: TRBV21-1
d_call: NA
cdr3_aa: ASSKGATQETQY

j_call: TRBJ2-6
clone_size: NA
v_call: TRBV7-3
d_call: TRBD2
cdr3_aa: ASSFEPWRTSDWSGANVLT

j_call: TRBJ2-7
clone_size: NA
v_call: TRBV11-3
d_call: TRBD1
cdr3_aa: ASSARTGEADEQY

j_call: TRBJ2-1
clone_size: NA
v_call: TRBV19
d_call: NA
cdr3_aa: ASSISLGASYNEQF

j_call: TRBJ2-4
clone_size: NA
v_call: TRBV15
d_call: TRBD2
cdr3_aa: ATRPGLAGGWDKNIQY

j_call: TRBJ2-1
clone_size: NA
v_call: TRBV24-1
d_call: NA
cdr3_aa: ATSDLGLNEQF

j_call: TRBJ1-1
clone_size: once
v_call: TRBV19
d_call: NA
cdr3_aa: ASSIAGVGTEAF

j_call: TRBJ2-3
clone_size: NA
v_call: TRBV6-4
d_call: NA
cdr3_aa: ASSDSNGGTDTQY

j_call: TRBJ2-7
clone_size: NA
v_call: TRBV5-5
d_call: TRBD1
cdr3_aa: ASRTGQGTYEQY

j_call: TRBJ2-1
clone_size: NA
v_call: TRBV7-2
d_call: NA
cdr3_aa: ASSLDGQPYNEQF